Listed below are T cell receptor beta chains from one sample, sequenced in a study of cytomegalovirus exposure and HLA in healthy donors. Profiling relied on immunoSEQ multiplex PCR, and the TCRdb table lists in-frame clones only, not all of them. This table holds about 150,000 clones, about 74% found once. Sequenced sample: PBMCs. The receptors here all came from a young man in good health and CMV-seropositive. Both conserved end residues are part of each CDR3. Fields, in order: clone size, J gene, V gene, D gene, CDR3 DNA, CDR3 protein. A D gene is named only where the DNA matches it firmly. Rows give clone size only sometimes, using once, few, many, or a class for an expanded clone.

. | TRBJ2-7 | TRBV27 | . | TGTGCCAGCAGTTTATCTGAGGGATCGTACGAGCAGTACTTC | CASSLSEGSYEQYF
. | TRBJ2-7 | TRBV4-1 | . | TGCGCCAGCAGCCAAGATAGAGGAGACCAGAAGTACTTC | CASSQDRGDQKYF
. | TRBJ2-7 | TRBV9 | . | TGTGCCAGCAGCGTAGAGGCAGCGTCCTCCTACGAGCAGTACTTC | CASSVEAASSYEQYF
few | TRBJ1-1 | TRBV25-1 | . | TGTGCCAGCAGTACGCTAGGAACTGAAGCTTTCTTT | CASSTLGTEAFF
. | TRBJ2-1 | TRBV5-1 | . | TGCGCCAGCACCACTGGGGGGTCGAGGAATGAGCAGTTCTTC | CASTTGGSRNEQFF
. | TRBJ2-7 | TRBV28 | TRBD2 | TGTGCCAGCAGTAGAGGTACACTAGCGGTCGACGAGCAGTACTTC | CASSRGTLAVDEQYF
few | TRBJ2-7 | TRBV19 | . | TGTGCCAGACAGGCCCCCTACGAGCAGTACTTC | CARQAPYEQYF
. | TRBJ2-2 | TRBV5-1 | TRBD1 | TGCGCCAGCAGTACGAGGACAGGAGGCACCGGGGAGCTGTTTTTT | CASSTRTGGTGELFF
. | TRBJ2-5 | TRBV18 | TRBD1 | TGTGCCAGCTCACCGGGGACAGCCGGGGAGACCCAGTACTTC | CASSPGTAGETQYF
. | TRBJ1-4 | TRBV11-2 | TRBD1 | TGTGCCAGCAGTTGGACAGGGGGTTCCGGTAGTGAAAAACTGTTTTTT | CASSWTGGSGSEKLFF
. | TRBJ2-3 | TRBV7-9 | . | TGTGCCAGCAGCAACCTTAGCGAGGATACGCAGTATTTT | CASSNLSEDTQYF
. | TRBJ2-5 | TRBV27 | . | TGTGCCAGCAGTTCTGGACTGGGGAGCCAAGAGACCCAGTACTTC | CASSSGLGSQETQYF
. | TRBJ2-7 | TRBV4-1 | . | TGCGCCAGCAGCCAAGTCCCAGATTCCTACGAGCAGTACTTC | CASSQVPDSYEQYF
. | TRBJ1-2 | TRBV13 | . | TGTGCCAGCAGCTTAGGGCACGGTGACTATGGCTACACCTTC | CASSLGHGDYGYTF
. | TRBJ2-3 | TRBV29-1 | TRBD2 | TGCAGCGTTGAAGAAGCGGGGAAGTGGTATTTT | CSVEEAGKWYF
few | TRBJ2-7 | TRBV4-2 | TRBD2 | TGTGCCAGCAGCCGCGGGACTAGCGGGAGCAATGAGCAGTACTTC | CASSRGTSGSNEQYF
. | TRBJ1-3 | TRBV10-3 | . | TGTGCCAGCGGACAGAGCTCTGGAAACACCATATATTTT | CASGQSSGNTIYF
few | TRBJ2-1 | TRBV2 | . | TGTGCCAGCAGTGAAGGGAGGGACGATGAGCAGTTCTTC | CASSEGRDDEQFF
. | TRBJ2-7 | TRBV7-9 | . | TGTGCCAGCAGCCCCGACAGGGGTACCGGGAGGAGCGAGCAGTACTTC | CASSPDRGTGRSEQYF
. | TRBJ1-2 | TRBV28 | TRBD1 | TGTGCCAGCAGCCTCACAGGGGGTATAGGATACACCTTC | CASSLTGGIGYTF
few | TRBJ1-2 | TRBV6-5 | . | TGTGCCAGCAGTTACTACAGGGAAAGATCTACCTATGGCTACACCTTC | CASSYYRERSTYGYTF
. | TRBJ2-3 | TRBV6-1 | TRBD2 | TGTGCCAGCAGTGCGCTAAGCGGGGGCCCCCACACAGATACGCAGTATTTT | CASSALSGGPHTDTQYF
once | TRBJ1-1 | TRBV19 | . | TGTGCCAGTAGTCTCAGGAGGCGGCAGCCTGAAGCTTTCTTT | CASSLRRRQPEAFF
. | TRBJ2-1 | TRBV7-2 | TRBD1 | TGTGCCAGCAGACTACAGGGGTGGGAGCAGTTCTTC | CASRLQGWEQFF
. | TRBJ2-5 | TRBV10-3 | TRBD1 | TGTGCCATCTCTCCCCAGGGGGAAGAGACCCAGTACTTC | CAISPQGEETQYF
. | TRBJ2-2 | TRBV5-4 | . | TGTGCCAGCAGCTTGAGGGGGGGGTCGGGGGAGCTGTTTTTT | CASSLRGGSGELFF
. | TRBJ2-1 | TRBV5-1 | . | TGCGCCAGCAGCTTGGAACCCCACCCGGGAGTTGGGCAGTTCTTC | CASSLEPHPGVGQFF
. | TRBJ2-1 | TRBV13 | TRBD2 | TGTGCCAGCAGCCATAGGGGGGTCAGCGGGGGTAATGAGCAGTTCTTC | CASSHRGVSGGNEQFF
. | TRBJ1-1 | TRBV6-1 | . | TGTGCCAGCAGTACAGACAGAAACACTGAAGCTTTCTTT | CASSTDRNTEAFF
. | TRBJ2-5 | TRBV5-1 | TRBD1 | TGCGCCAGCAGCTCAGGGACAGACCTCCAAGAGACCCAGTACTTC | CASSSGTDLQETQYF
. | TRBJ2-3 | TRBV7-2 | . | TGTGCCAGCAGCTTAGTAGGGGCGGGGACAGATACGCAGTATTTT | CASSLVGAGTDTQYF
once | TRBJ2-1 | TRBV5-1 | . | TGCGCCAGCAGCCCGCTCCCTCTGTCGGGGGACAATGAGCAGTTCTTC | CASSPLPLSGDNEQFF
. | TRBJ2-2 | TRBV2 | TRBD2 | TGTGCCAGCGAGCGGGGGGGCCCGGACACCGGGGAGCTGTTTTTT | CASERGGPDTGELFF
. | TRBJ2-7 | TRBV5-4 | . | TGTGCCAGCAGCTTGGCCCCCGACACCTACGAGCAGTACTTC | CASSLAPDTYEQYF
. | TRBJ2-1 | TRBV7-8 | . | TGTGCCAGCAGCCCCAGCCAGGGGAGCTACAATGAGCAGTTCTTC | CASSPSQGSYNEQFF
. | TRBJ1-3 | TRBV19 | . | TGTGCCAGTAGTATAGGTCGTCTGGGAGATGCCGGAAACACCATATATTTT | CASSIGRLGDAGNTIYF
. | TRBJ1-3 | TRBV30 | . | TGTGCCTGGGGATCTGACACAAACTCTGGAAACACCATATATTTT | CAWGSDTNSGNTIYF
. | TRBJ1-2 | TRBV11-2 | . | TGTGCCAGCAGCAGACTTGACAGTAACTATGGCTACACCTTC | CASSRLDSNYGYTF
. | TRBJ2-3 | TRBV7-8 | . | TGTGCCAGCAGCCCTGGGGTAGCGGAGGCTTCCACAGATACGCAGTATTTT | CASSPGVAEASTDTQYF
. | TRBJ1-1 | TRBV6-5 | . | TGTGCCACCCGCTTACGCCCGAGACGGGACACTGAAGCTTTCTTT | CATRLRPRRDTEAFF
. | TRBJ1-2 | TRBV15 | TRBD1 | TGTGCCACCAGCAGGGGACAGGGCTATGGCTACACCTTC | CATSRGQGYGYTF
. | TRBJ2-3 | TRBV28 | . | TGTGCCAGCAGTTCCATTCGTCCCGAGGTGGATACGCAGTATTTT | CASSSIRPEVDTQYF
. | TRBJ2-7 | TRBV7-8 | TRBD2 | TGTGCCAGCAGCCTAAACCTAGCGGCCGAGCAGTACTTC | CASSLNLAAEQYF